This TCR beta chain derives from a study of identical twins. Notes on the study in general: Out-of-frame alpha sequences common to twins exhibited an excess of low generation probability.

This clonotype has just a few counts. Antigen unknown. TCRdb used MiXCR to reprocess the 5' RACE reads, holding one entry per CDR3 protein. The data show 400,000 to 650,000 distinct CDR3 sequences, approximately 22% seen once. The CDR3 covers 14 residues. Trimming removed 1 base from V and 6 bases from J; junction bases left unmatched: 4. Separately, the same data were catalogued under a study of T cells expressing NK-cell markers. That work states: CD8+ T cells in over five donors included dominant NKG2C+ clonotypes at about 1.0-8%. There were four donors in whom these clonotypes also led the CD3+CD56-NKG2C+ fraction.

The clonotype comes from a woman in her late teens or twenties in good health. The chain joins TRBV12-3 or TRBV12-4 to TRBJ2-3; TRBD1 agrees at 7 bases. The specimen was CD4+ T cells sorted from blood. Here the CDR3 DNA reads TGTGCCAGCAGTTTAGTCGAGGGGGCGGATACGCAGTATTTT. Translating it yields CASSLVEGADTQYF.